The 19 T cell receptor beta chains below were found in one sample sequenced in a study of post-analysis software for immune sequencing data. Whole-study results and caveats: Patients carried four or five TRBV segments more frequently than controls did, and TRBV5-6, TRBV5-1 and TRBV20-1 were among them.

Unique molecular identifiers were built into the TCR beta cDNA libraries. TCRdb reprocessed the PCR reads via MiXCR and lists one record per CDR3 protein. The profile covers around 770,000 distinct CDR3 sequences, with around 42% appearing a single time and around 4.7% taken by the ten largest. Antigens of these TCRs are unknown. Sequencing was carried out using blood. These receptors all stem from a girl under 18 with multiple sclerosis.

The sample holds a few counts of this clonotype. The J gene is TRBJ2-4, the V gene TRBV5-1; D may be TRBD2 (6 bases). CDR1 is SGHRS and CDR2 is YFSETQ in the germline V gene. The CDR3 is 17 residues long. V lost 1 base to trimming and J lost 0 bases, with 14 bases between them. This CDR3 reads CASSLREDALAKNIQYF. The CDR3 DNA reads TGCGCCAGCAGCTTGAGGGAGGACGCCTTAGCCAAAAACATTCAGTACTTC.

CDR3 in DNA: TGCAGTGCGTCTCTAGGGGATGGCTACACCTTC. Encoded protein: CSASLGDGYTF. This chain uses TRBV20-1 with TRBJ1-2; D may be TRBD1 (5 bases). Germline V gives CDR1 DFQATT, CDR2 SNEGSKA (reference sequence). Trimming took off 6 bases at V and 6 bases at J, with 11 bases between the two ends. This CDR3 has 11 amino acids.

This chain links TRBV20-1 with TRBJ2-7, with 9 bases lining up with TRBD1. Germline V gene lookup returns CDR1 DFQATT and CDR2 SNEGSKA (reference sequence). The CDR3 spans 13 residues. Losses at the gene ends were 5 bases for V and 2 bases for J; bases not matched to a gene: 4. The CDR3 reads CSAGWTGAYEQYF. CDR3 in DNA: TGCAGTGCTGGGTGGACAGGGGCCTACGAGCAGTACTTC.

The chain combines TRBV2 with TRBJ2-7; D is possibly TRBD1 (6 bases). The V end lost 6 bases, the J end lost 6 bases, and 18 bases lay between the germline ends. The CDR3 runs to 14 residues. Germline V lookup: CDR1 SNHLY, CDR2 FYNNEI. CDR3 sequence: CASRLEQGPFEQYF. CDR3 in DNA: TGTGCCAGCAGACTAGAACAGGGACCGTTCGAGCAGTACTTC.

The chain has TRBV7-8 and TRBJ2-7; perhaps TRBD1 as D (6 bases). Germline CDR1 reads SGHVS; CDR2 reads FQNEAQ. The CDR3 runs to 13 residues. The V end lost 5 bases, the J end lost 3 bases, and 11 bases lay between the germline ends. CDR3 DNA sequence: TGTGCCAGCAGCACGCTCAGGGGCTACGAGCAGTACTTC. Translating gives CASSTLRGYEQYF.

V usage is TRBV29-1 and J usage is TRBJ2-7; possible D gene TRBD1, 6 bases. Germline CDR1 reads SQVTM; CDR2 reads ANQGSEA. Trimming left V 6 bases short and J 4 bases short, with 10 bases between. This CDR3 is 11 amino acids long. The CDR3 spells CSVADRYEQYF. The CDR3 region has the DNA TGCAGCGTGGCGGACAGATACGAGCAGTACTTC.

The chain links TRBV28 to TRBJ1-4; D not certain. This CDR3 spans 15 amino acids. Trimming removed 3 bases from V and 3 bases from J, with 11 bases in between. CDR1 MDHEN and CDR2 SYDVKM come from the germline V gene. CDR3 sequence: CASSFTGPANEKLFF. DNA of the CDR3: TGTGCCAGCAGTTTTACCGGGCCAGCTAATGAAAAACTGTTTTTT.

This clonotype was recorded once. The chain employs TRBV7-2 and TRBJ1-4, with 9 bases identical to TRBD1. Trimming removed 6 bases from V and 7 bases from J; junction bases left unmatched: 12. CDR3 size: 16 residues. CDR1 and CDR2 (germline): SGHTA, FQGNSA. DNA for the CDR3: TGTGCCAGCAGTCGCGAACCGGGACAGGGAGGTGAAAAACTGTTTTTT. Translated, it gives CASSREPGQGGEKLFF.

The genes are TRBV5-5 and TRBJ1-1; D is undetermined. This CDR3 is built from 13 residues. Trimming stripped 4 bases from V and 7 bases from J, with 14 bases between. Germline CDR1 SGHKS, CDR2 YYEKEE (reference sequence). The CDR3 DNA sequence: TGTGCCAGCAGCCTCCGGACCCAAGGTGAAGCTTTCTTT. Its translation is CASSLRTQGEAFF. Full variable domain (outside the CDR3, taken from reference TRBV5-5 and TRBJ1-1): DAGVTQSPTHLIKTRGQQVTLRCSPISGHKSVSWYQQVLGQGPQFIFQYYEKEERGRGNFPDRFSARQFPNYSSELNVNALLLGDSALYLCASSLRTQGEAFFGQGTRLTVV.

This chain uses TRBV29-1 with TRBJ2-4, with no clear D. Germline V gene lookup returns CDR1 SQVTM and CDR2 ANQGSEA. This CDR3 has 15 amino acids. V was pared by 4 bases and J by 0 bases, with 13 bases between. The CDR3 here is CSVANVNLAKNIQYF. In DNA form, the CDR3 reads TGCAGCGTTGCCAACGTAAACCTAGCCAAAAACATTCAGTACTTC.

The rearrangement links TRBV14 to TRBJ2-5; D uncertain. V was clipped by 0 bases and J by 5 bases, with 7 bases between them. CDR1 and CDR2 from the germline V gene are SGHDN and FVKESK. The CDR3 runs to 13 residues. The CDR3 coding sequence is TGTGCCAGCAGCCAAGATCTTTCGGAGACCCAGTACTTC. Protein product: CASSQDLSETQYF.

The rearrangement joins TRBV12-3 or TRBV12-4 to TRBJ2-4, with 8 bases lining up with TRBD1. The V and J ends lost 7 bases and 6 bases, in that order; junction bases with no gene match: 5. This CDR3 comprises 13 residues. The CDR3: CASTLGQGNIQYF. Here the CDR3 DNA reads TGTGCCAGCACCCTTGGACAGGGAAACATTCAGTACTTC.

This chain links TRBV5-5 with TRBJ2-7, with D hard to call. From germline, CDR1 is SGHKS and CDR2 YYEKEE (reference sequence). The CDR3 extends over 14 amino acids. V was pared by 4 bases and J by 3 bases, with 14 bases between. Here the CDR3 DNA reads TGTGCCAGCAGCGTGGGGATTGCTGGCTACGAGCAGTACTTC. Its protein is CASSVGIAGYEQYF.

This chain joins TRBV15 and TRBJ2-4; 7 nucleotides match TRBD2. The V gene's germline CDR1 is LNHNV and CDR2 YYDKDF (reference sequence). The V gene end was trimmed by 5 bases and the J gene end by 5 bases; junction bases not matched to a gene: 3. The CDR3 is 13 amino acids. The CDR3 reads CATSLSGENIQYF. The CDR3 nucleotides read TGTGCCACCAGCCTCAGCGGGGAAAACATTCAGTACTTC.

This chain joins TRBV5-6 and TRBJ1-1; D call uncertain. The CDR3 contains 16 residues. Germline CDR1 SGHDT, CDR2 YYEEEE. V lost 0 bases and J lost 1, with 13 bases in between. The CDR3 spells CASSLETTVKNTEAFF. The CDR3 DNA reads as TGTGCCAGCAGCTTGGAAACGACGGTGAAGAACACTGAAGCTTTCTTT.

At least ten counts were recorded for this clonotype. The rearrangement links TRBV12-3 or TRBV12-4 to TRBJ2-5; unclear D gene. The V end lost 2 bases, the J end lost 4 bases, and 5 bases lay between the germline ends. The CDR3 has 12 residues. Here the CDR3 reads CASSLSGETQYF. The CDR3 DNA reads TGTGCCAGCAGTTTATCGGGAGAGACCCAGTACTTC.

This clonotype has a handful of counts. This chain connects TRBV7-8 to TRBJ2-1; 7 positions agree with TRBD2. The CDR3 runs to 16 residues. V lost 7 bases, J lost 2 bases, and 11 bases stayed unmatched. Looked up from germline, CDR1 is SGHVS and CDR2 is FQNEAQ. The CDR3 DNA follows: TGTGCCAGCACCTTCCTAACTAGCGACCCCTACAATGAGCAGTTCTTC. Its protein product is CASTFLTSDPYNEQFF.

The chain has TRBV28 and TRBJ2-7; TRBD2 matches 7 bases. Germline loops: CDR1 MDHEN, CDR2 SYDVKM. The CDR3 runs 18 residues. The V and J ends lost 7 bases and 0 bases, in that order; junction bases with no gene match: 18. Here the CDR3 DNA reads TGTGCCAGCAAGTCCCCCGATGGGCGGGAGATGAGCTCCTACGAGCAGTACTTC. This gives the protein CASKSPDGREMSSYEQYF.

The chain is built from TRBV5-1 and TRBJ2-3; D might be TRBD2 (6 bases). Germline V gene lookup returns CDR1 SGHRS and CDR2 YFSETQ. The CDR3 loop spans 14 amino acids. V gave up 0 bases and J gave up 4 bases, with 9 bases separating them. CDR3 sequence: CASSLVRESDTQYF. The CDR3 DNA reads as TGCGCCAGCAGCTTGGTTCGGGAGTCAGATACGCAGTATTTT.